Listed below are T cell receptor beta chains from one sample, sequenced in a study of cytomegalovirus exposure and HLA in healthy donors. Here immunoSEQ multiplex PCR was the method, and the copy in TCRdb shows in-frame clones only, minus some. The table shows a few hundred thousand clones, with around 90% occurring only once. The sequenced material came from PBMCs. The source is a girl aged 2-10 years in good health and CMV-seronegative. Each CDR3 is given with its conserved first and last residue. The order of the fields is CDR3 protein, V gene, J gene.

cdr3_aa: CATSAGSTGELFF
v_call: TRBV6-6
j_call: TRBJ2-2

cdr3_aa: CASSLEVGGGEQYF
v_call: TRBV7-7
j_call: TRBJ2-7

cdr3_aa: CASSLLGQGPYEQYF
v_call: TRBV7-9
j_call: TRBJ2-7

cdr3_aa: CAWSLTPGQGLSPLHF
v_call: TRBV30
j_call: TRBJ1-6

cdr3_aa: CAWSTVNSPLHF
v_call: TRBV30
j_call: TRBJ1-6

cdr3_aa: CASSYLYGQYEQYF
v_call: TRBV6-6
j_call: TRBJ2-7

cdr3_aa: CASSRLDSSNYGYTF
v_call: TRBV5-1
j_call: TRBJ1-2

cdr3_aa: CASSLGEGINEQFF
v_call: TRBV27
j_call: TRBJ2-1

cdr3_aa: CSVDGEDSGRAWTQYF
v_call: TRBV29-1
j_call: TRBJ2-5

cdr3_aa: CASSYSSGRASNEQFF
v_call: TRBV7-9
j_call: TRBJ2-1

cdr3_aa: CASSLALDRTYEQYF
v_call: TRBV7-2
j_call: TRBJ2-7

cdr3_aa: CASSEGTGFYEQYF
v_call: TRBV5-6
j_call: TRBJ2-7

cdr3_aa: CASSQVGGLAGVTGTQYF
v_call: TRBV4-1
j_call: TRBJ2-3

cdr3_aa: CASSVRGDRVGNQPQHF
v_call: TRBV2
j_call: TRBJ1-5

cdr3_aa: CASSESVFLTSGLTDTQYF
v_call: TRBV10-2
j_call: TRBJ2-3

cdr3_aa: CASSLRGASYGYTF
v_call: TRBV5-1
j_call: TRBJ1-2

cdr3_aa: CASSVGVAVDTQYF
v_call: TRBV9
j_call: TRBJ2-3

cdr3_aa: CASSQMGLAGDNEQFF
v_call: TRBV14
j_call: TRBJ2-1

cdr3_aa: CASSLPTGYGYTF
v_call: TRBV4-1
j_call: TRBJ1-2

cdr3_aa: CASSLAGGQPQHF
v_call: TRBV7-8
j_call: TRBJ1-5

cdr3_aa: CASSLIAGNGGYTF
v_call: TRBV27
j_call: TRBJ1-2

cdr3_aa: CASSTRGQEETQYF
v_call: TRBV13
j_call: TRBJ2-5

cdr3_aa: CASSPTGGVNEQFF
v_call: TRBV18
j_call: TRBJ2-1

cdr3_aa: CASSLVDREQTYNEQFF
v_call: TRBV5-5
j_call: TRBJ2-1

cdr3_aa: CASSLGQGWAEAFF
v_call: TRBV5-1
j_call: TRBJ1-1

cdr3_aa: CATYDLGRGGELFF
v_call: TRBV7-8
j_call: TRBJ2-2

cdr3_aa: CASSPLPVGSGNTIYF
v_call: TRBV7-2
j_call: TRBJ1-3

cdr3_aa: CASSAVGAGVSTDTQYF
v_call: TRBV9
j_call: TRBJ2-3

cdr3_aa: CSVGTGPQTNNEQFF
v_call: TRBV29-1
j_call: TRBJ2-1

cdr3_aa: CASSLMVAGGSDTQYF
v_call: TRBV7-3
j_call: TRBJ2-3

cdr3_aa: CASSLTGTSEIEQYF
v_call: TRBV27
j_call: TRBJ2-7

cdr3_aa: CASSLHRDRGRGTEAFF
v_call: TRBV27
j_call: TRBJ1-1

cdr3_aa: CASGQQGNNSYNEQFF
v_call: TRBV12-5
j_call: TRBJ2-1

cdr3_aa: CASSQDRGGETQYF
v_call: TRBV4-2
j_call: TRBJ2-5

cdr3_aa: CASSLWTSGDNEQFF
v_call: TRBV7-2
j_call: TRBJ2-1

cdr3_aa: CASSSQQPYTQYF
v_call: TRBV7-8
j_call: TRBJ2-3

cdr3_aa: CASGQGGETQYF
v_call: TRBV28
j_call: TRBJ2-5

cdr3_aa: CASSQDEFEQFF
v_call: TRBV4-1
j_call: TRBJ2-1

cdr3_aa: CSALAGRGNEQFF
v_call: TRBV29-1
j_call: TRBJ2-1

cdr3_aa: CASSGSGQGFTEAFF
v_call: TRBV2
j_call: TRBJ1-1

cdr3_aa: CAIAGVENEQFF
v_call: TRBV10-3
j_call: TRBJ2-1

cdr3_aa: CASTGGARDGYTF
v_call: TRBV2
j_call: TRBJ1-2

cdr3_aa: CASSLAVLAGGSTDTQYF
v_call: TRBV5-1
j_call: TRBJ2-3

cdr3_aa: CASSESLTGLAETQYF
v_call: TRBV25-1
j_call: TRBJ2-5

cdr3_aa: CASSLYGGTDEQFF
v_call: TRBV7-9
j_call: TRBJ2-1

cdr3_aa: CSAAGGTNEKLFF
v_call: TRBV29-1
j_call: TRBJ1-4

cdr3_aa: CASMGTTGEESPAVTYEQYF
v_call: TRBV6-4
j_call: TRBJ2-7

cdr3_aa: CAWIRPREGHEQFF
v_call: TRBV30
j_call: TRBJ2-1

cdr3_aa: CASSHPQKSTKYRLDTEAFF
v_call: TRBV4-2
j_call: TRBJ1-1

cdr3_aa: CASSGTGTGAYEQYF
v_call: TRBV18
j_call: TRBJ2-7

cdr3_aa: CASSLAVGYTGELFF
v_call: TRBV5-6
j_call: TRBJ2-2

cdr3_aa: CASSLDIRGRYTEAFF
v_call: TRBV7-2
j_call: TRBJ1-1

cdr3_aa: CASSFGQGASKTQYF
v_call: TRBV11-1
j_call: TRBJ2-5

cdr3_aa: CAISEKGLAGYTF
v_call: TRBV10-3
j_call: TRBJ1-2